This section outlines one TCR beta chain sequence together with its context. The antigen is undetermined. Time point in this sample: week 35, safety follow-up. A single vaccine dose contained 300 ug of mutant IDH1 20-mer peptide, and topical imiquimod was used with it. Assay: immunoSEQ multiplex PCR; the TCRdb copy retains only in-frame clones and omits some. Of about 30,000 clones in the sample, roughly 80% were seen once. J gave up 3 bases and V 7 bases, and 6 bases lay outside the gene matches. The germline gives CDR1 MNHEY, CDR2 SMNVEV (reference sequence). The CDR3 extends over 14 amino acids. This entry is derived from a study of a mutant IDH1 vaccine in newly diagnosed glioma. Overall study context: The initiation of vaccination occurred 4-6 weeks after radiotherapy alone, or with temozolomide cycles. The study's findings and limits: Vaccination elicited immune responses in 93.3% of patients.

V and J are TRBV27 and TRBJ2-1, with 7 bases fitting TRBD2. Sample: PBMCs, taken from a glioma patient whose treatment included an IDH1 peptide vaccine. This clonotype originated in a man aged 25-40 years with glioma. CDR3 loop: CASTRGGGYNEQFF. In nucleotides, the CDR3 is TGTGCCAGCACCCGGGGCGGGGGCTACAATGAGCAGTTCTTC.